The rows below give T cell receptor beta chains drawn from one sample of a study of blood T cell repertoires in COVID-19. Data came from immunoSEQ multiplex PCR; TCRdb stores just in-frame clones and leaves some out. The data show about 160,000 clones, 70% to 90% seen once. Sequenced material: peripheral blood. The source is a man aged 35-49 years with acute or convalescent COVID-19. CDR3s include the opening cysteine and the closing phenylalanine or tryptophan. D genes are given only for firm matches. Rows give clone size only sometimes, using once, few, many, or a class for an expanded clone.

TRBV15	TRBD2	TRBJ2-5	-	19	TGTGCCACTAACATGGGTAGGGGAGGGGCCCCTGCCTTACAAGAGACCCAGTACTTC	CATNMGRGGAPALQETQYF
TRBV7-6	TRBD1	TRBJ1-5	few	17	TGTGCCAGCAGCTTAGGGTGGGACAGGGCTAGCAATCAGCCCCAGCATTTT	CASSLGWDRASNQPQHF
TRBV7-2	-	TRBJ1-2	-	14	TGTGCCAGCAGCTTAGTCGGGGGAAACTATGGCTACACCTTC	CASSLVGGNYGYTF
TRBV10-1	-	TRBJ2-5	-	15	TGCGCCAGCAGCCCCAGGAAGGGGAAGCAAGAGACCCAGTACTTC	CASSPRKGKQETQYF
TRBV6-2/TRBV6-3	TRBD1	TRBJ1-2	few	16	TGTGCCAGCAGTTCATTGCCGGGACAGGGTTCCTATGGCTACACCTTC	CASSSLPGQGSYGYTF
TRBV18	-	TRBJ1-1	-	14	TGTGCCAGCTCACCTCCGGCTGGAGGTGGGGTAGCTTTCTTT	CASSPPAGGGVAFF
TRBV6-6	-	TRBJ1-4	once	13	TGTGCCAGCAGTAACGGAGTCGACGAAAAACTGTTTTTT	CASSNGVDEKLFF
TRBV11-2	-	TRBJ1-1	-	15	TGTGCCAGCAGCTTCGTGGAAAACAGAAACACTGAAGCTTTCTTT	CASSFVENRNTEAFF
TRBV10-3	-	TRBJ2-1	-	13	TGTGCCATCAGTGAGTTCTTAGCAGATGAGCAGTTCTTC	CAISEFLADEQFF
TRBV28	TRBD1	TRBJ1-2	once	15	TGTGCCAGCAGTTTATTATCGGACAGGAACTATGGCTACACCTTC	CASSLLSDRNYGYTF
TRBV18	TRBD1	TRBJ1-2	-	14	TGTGCCAGCTCACCACCGGGACAGGGTCGTGGCTACACCTTC	CASSPPGQGRGYTF
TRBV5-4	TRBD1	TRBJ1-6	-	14	TGTGCCAGCACCCAAGGACAGGGGGAATCACCCCTCCACTTT	CASTQGQGESPLHF
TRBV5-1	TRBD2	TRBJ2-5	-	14	TGCGCCAGCAGATCAACTAGCGGATGGGAGACCCAGTACTTC	CASRSTSGWETQYF
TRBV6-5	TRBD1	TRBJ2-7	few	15	TGTGCCAGCAGTCTAGTGGGGACAGCGGCCTACGAGCAGTACTTC	CASSLVGTAAYEQYF
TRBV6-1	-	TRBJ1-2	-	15	TGTGCCAGCAGTGAATACTGGGGGGCTAACTATGGCTACACCTTC	CASSEYWGANYGYTF
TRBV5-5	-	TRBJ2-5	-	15	TGTGCCAGCAGATTCCTGGGAAGCGGGCAAGAGACCCAGTACTTC	CASRFLGSGQETQYF
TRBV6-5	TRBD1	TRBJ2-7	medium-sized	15	TGTGCCAGCAGTTCCCAGAGGACAGGTTCCTACGAGCAGTACTTC	CASSSQRTGSYEQYF
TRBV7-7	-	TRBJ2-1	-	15	TGTGCCAGCAGCTTAGCAGGGAGCTCCTACAATGAGCAGTTCTTC	CASSLAGSSYNEQFF
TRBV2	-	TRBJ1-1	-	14	TGTGCCAGTCAGAACGTGGGGCGGGGGACTGAAGCTTTCTTT	CASQNVGRGTEAFF
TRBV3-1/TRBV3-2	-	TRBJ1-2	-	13	TGTGCCAGCAGCCGGGCCAATTCCATGGGCTACACCTTC	CASSRANSMGYTF